The clone carrying this TCR beta chain was observed a single time. Its antigen is not identified. Produced via immunoSEQ multiplex PCR; TCRdb's table is partial and in-frame only. This table holds 8,500 to 9,500 clones, 60% to 80% found once. This entry belongs to a study of T cells in pancreatic ductal adenocarcinoma. The study, taken as a whole, reports: This surgical cohort overrepresents the minority presenting with early-stage disease.

V gave up 4 bases and J gave up 3 bases, with 14 bases separating them. Germline assignment: CDR1 SGHDT and CDR2 YYEEEE. The CDR3 length is 16 residues. Surgery without prior neoadjuvant therapy was the treatment of the selected pancreatic ductal adenocarcinoma patients. The chain links TRBV5-6 to TRBJ2-6, with a tentative D call TRBD2 (5 bases). Source material: pancreatic tumor tissue. The sequence came from a human donor with pancreatic ductal adenocarcinoma. CDR3 nucleotides: TGTGCCAGCAGCATGAGGGAATCCCATGGGGCCAACGTCCTGACTTTC. Encoded protein: CASSMRESHGANVLTF.